The 24 T cell receptor beta chains reported below all come from one sample, sequenced in a study of shared clonotypes between healthy human individuals. The protocol was immunoSEQ multiplex PCR, while the TCRdb copy is restricted to in-frame clones and leaves out a portion. The sample contains over a million clones, around 78% of which appear only once. The sample was memory CD4+ T cells from PBMCs. Noted subset: CD45RA-negative fraction. These receptor sequences come from a man aged 18 to 29 in good health. Some clones in this sample may be carry-over from other donors' samples.

Concerning this clone itself: A much more abundant neighbour one base away suggests this may be a read error. The same CDR3 can be traced to other DNA sequences in this sample. V and J are TRBV28 and TRBJ2-7; D is unclear. V lost 3 bases to trimming and J lost 4 bases, with 4 bases between them. CDR1 and CDR2 (germline): MDHEN, SYDVKM. The CDR3 has 11 amino acids. CDR3 coding DNA: TGTGCCAGCAGTTTGGGATACGAGCAGTACTTC. Translated: CASSLGYEQYF.

As for this clone: In the same sample, other DNA sequences code for this CDR3. This chain connects TRBV5-1 to TRBJ2-7; 7 nucleotides line up with TRBD1. The J segment lost 3 bases and the V segment lost 0 bases, leaving 3 bases of the junction unmatched. This CDR3 has 14 amino acids. The germline V gene has CDR1 SGHRS and CDR2 YFSETQ. The CDR3 spells CASSLAPGGYEQYF. The CDR3 coding sequence is TGCGCCAGCAGCTTGGCACCAGGGGGCTACGAGCAGTACTTC.

The chain combines TRBV28 with TRBJ2-4, with a weak D call TRBD2 (5 bases). Trimming cost V 6 bases and J 2 bases, with 14 bases left between them. CDR1 is MDHEN and CDR2 is SYDVKM in the germline V gene. CDR3 size: 15 residues. CDR3 sequence: CASSLKGVSKNIQYF. In DNA form, the CDR3 reads TGTGCCAGCAGCCTTAAGGGAGTTTCCAAAAACATTCAGTACTTC.

The V gene is TRBV27, the J gene TRBJ2-1; the match to TRBD2 covers 14 bases. Trimming removed 5 bases from V and 4 bases from J; junction bases left unmatched: 7. The CDR3 covers 17 residues. CDR1 is MNHEY, CDR2 SMNVEV, per germline (reference sequence). CDR3 coding DNA: TGTGCCAGCAGTCTCGGGACTAGCGGGAGTTGGTACAATGAGCAGTTCTTC. Protein sequence: CASSLGTSGSWYNEQFF.

V gene TRBV5-5 combines with J gene TRBJ1-5, with D hard to call. CDR3 length: 14 amino acids. Trimming removed 2 bases at V and 3 bases at J, with 9 bases between. Germline V gene sequence: CDR1 SGHKS, CDR2 YYEKEE (reference sequence). The CDR3 bases are TGTGCCAGCAGCTTTTCTCCGGACAATCAGCCCCAGCATTTT. Protein: CASSFSPDNQPQHF.

The rearrangement links TRBV5-6 to TRBJ2-2, with 9 bases that match TRBD2. V was pared by 1 base and J by 5 bases, with 6 bases of the junction left unmatched. CDR3 length: 16 amino acids. CDR1 SGHDT and CDR2 YYEEEE come from the germline V gene. The CDR3 here is CASSLRPSGKTGELFF. The CDR3 region has the DNA TGTGCCAGCAGCTTGAGACCTAGCGGGAAAACCGGGGAGCTGTTTTTT.

The chain is built from TRBV30 and TRBJ2-1; 10 bases align to TRBD2. CDR3 length: 16 amino acids. V lost 4 bases, J lost 7 bases, and 13 bases stayed unmatched. Per germline, CDR1 GTSNPN and CDR2 SVGIG (reference sequence). CDR3 amino acids: CAWNWAGTSADNEQFF. CDR3 bases: TGTGCCTGGAATTGGGCCGGGACTAGCGCCGATAATGAGCAGTTCTTC.

This clone has ten or more counts. The V call is TRBV7-2, the J call TRBJ2-5, with TRBD1 identical over 9 bases. The CDR3 has 15 amino acids. The V and J ends lost 6 bases and 5 bases, in that order; junction bases with no gene match: 10. Germline values: CDR1 SGHTA, CDR2 FQGNSA. The CDR3 sequence is CASSKTGGRTETQYF. The DNA of the CDR3 is TGTGCCAGCAGTAAGACAGGGGGGAGGACGGAGACCCAGTACTTC. The whole variable domain, filled in from reference TRBV7-2 and TRBJ2-5, reads GAGVSQSPSNKVTEKGKDVELRCDPISGHTALYWYRQSLGQGLEFLIYFQGNSAPDKSGLPSDRFSAERTGGSVSTLTIQRTQQEDSAVYLCASSKTGGRTETQYFGPGTRLLVL.

The V gene is TRBV5-4, the J gene TRBJ2-7; 7 nucleotides match TRBD1. The CDR3 runs to 15 residues. Germline-derived CDR1 and CDR2 are SGHNT and YYREEE (reference sequence). The V segment lost 4 bases and the J segment 3 bases; nucleotides outside the gene matches: 10. The CDR3 sequence: CASSPRQGEGYEQYF. In nucleotides, the CDR3 is TGTGCCAGCAGCCCCAGACAGGGAGAGGGCTACGAGCAGTACTTC.

The V call is TRBV28, the J call TRBJ2-7; D is possibly TRBD1 (6 bases). The CDR3 runs 15 residues. CDR1 and CDR2 (germline): MDHEN, SYDVKM. V gave up 6 bases and J gave up 2 bases, with 17 bases separating them. The DNA of the CDR3 is TGTGCCAGCAGCCCAGTTTGGACAGTAGCCTACGAGCAGTACTTC. It codes for CASSPVWTVAYEQYF. The full variable domain, with the rest looked up from reference TRBV28 and TRBJ2-7, is DVKVTQSSRYLVKRTGEKVFLECVQDMDHENMFWYRQDPGLGLRLIYFSYDVKMKEKGDIPEGYSVSREKKERFSLILESASTNQTSMYLCASSPVWTVAYEQYFGPGTRLTVT.

J is TRBJ2-3 and V is TRBV2, with 7 bases matching TRBD2. CDR3 length equals 15 residues. Germline values: CDR1 SNHLY, CDR2 FYNNEI. Trimming took 3 bases from V and 2 from J; bases not matched to a gene: 5. The CDR3, as DNA: TGTGCCAGCAGTGAGGGAGGGAGGGACACAGATACGCAGTATTTT. Encoded protein: CASSEGGRDTDTQYF.

This clone has just one count. The chain recombines TRBV18 with TRBJ2-2; no firm D call. The CDR3 loop spans 14 amino acids. Germline V gene data show CDR1 as KGHSH and CDR2 as LQKENI. Trimming took 0 bases from V and 4 from J, leaving 6 bases between them. The CDR3 region is CASSPPGFTGELFF. The DNA of the CDR3 is TGTGCCAGCTCACCACCAGGCTTCACCGGGGAGCTGTTTTTT.

To note about this clone: This sequence is one base from a far larger clone and is likely a read error. The V and J genes are TRBV28 and TRBJ1-5; D is perhaps TRBD1 (6 bases). CDR1 is MDHEN, CDR2 SYDVKM, per germline. The CDR3 consists of 12 residues. Trimming removed 7 bases at V and 4 bases at J, with 8 bases between. The CDR3 spells CASNTGNQPQHF. Here the CDR3 DNA reads TGTGCCAGCAATACAGGGAATCAGCCCCAGCATTTT.

The chain joins TRBV5-1 to TRBJ1-3; D is perhaps TRBD1 (5 bases). CDR1 and CDR2 from the germline V gene are SGHRS and YFSETQ. The CDR3 is made up of 15 amino acids. With 0 bases removed from V and 0 bases from J, the gap between germline ends came to 7 bases. CDR3 region: CASSLGTTSGNTIYF. CDR3 coding DNA: TGCGCCAGCAGCTTGGGGACAACCTCTGGAAACACCATATATTTT.

This clone was detected once. The DNA for the CDR3 is TGTGCCAGCAGCCAAACGAAGGGGGGCGGCTACACCTTC. This sequence encodes CASSQTKGGGYTF. The genes are TRBV9 and TRBJ1-2; possibly TRBD1 for D (6 bases). This CDR3 has 13 amino acids. From germline, CDR1 is SGDLS and CDR2 YYNGEE. Trimming took off 4 bases at V and 8 bases at J, with 15 bases between the two ends.

The rearrangement links TRBV5-1 to TRBJ1-4; no reliable D call. Germline lookup yields CDR1 SGHRS and CDR2 YFSETQ. The CDR3 consists of 15 residues. V shed 0 bases and J shed 7 bases, with 13 bases lying between them. The CDR3 DNA reads TGCGCCAGCAGCTTGGCCCACTCATTCCCTGAAAAACTGTTTTTT. Translation: CASSLAHSFPEKLFF. The full variable domain, completed using reference TRBV5-1 and TRBJ1-4, is KAGVTQTPRYLIKTRGQQVTLSCSPISGHRSVSWYQQTPGQGLQFLFEYFSETQRNKGNFPGRFSGRQFSNSRSEMNVSTLELGDSALYLCASSLAHSFPEKLFFGSGTQLSVL.

The chain recombines TRBV7-2 with TRBJ1-5; D remains ambiguous. The CDR3 is 12 amino acids. Germline CDR1 is SGHTA and CDR2 is FQGNSA. The V end was cut by 2 bases, the J end by 9 bases, with 8 bases between. CDR3 protein: CASSLLIGPQHF. DNA for the CDR3: TGTGCCAGCAGCTTACTGATTGGGCCCCAGCATTTT.

This chain connects TRBV11-3 to TRBJ2-3; 7 bases match TRBD2. This CDR3 has 16 amino acids. V shed 1 base and J 2 bases; nucleotides not matched to a gene: 6. In germline, CDR1 is SGHNT, CDR2 YENEEA. The CDR3 DNA reads as TGTGCCAGCAGCTTAGGAGCTAGCGGAAACACAGATACGCAGTATTTT. This codes for CASSLGASGNTDTQYF.

The chain recombines TRBV6-6 with TRBJ2-7, with 7 positions matching TRBD1. V lost 2 bases and J lost 1; bases outside the gene matches: 8. The CDR3 runs to 16 residues. The germline V gene has CDR1 MNHNY and CDR2 SVGAGI (reference sequence). DNA of the CDR3: TGTGCCAGCAGTTACCGACCCGACAGGGCATCCTACGAGCAGTACTTC. Translating gives CASSYRPDRASYEQYF.

In DNA form, the CDR3 reads TGCGCCAGCAGCTTCGGGGGAGACGCGGATACGCAGTATTTT. Protein product: CASSFGGDADTQYF. The J gene is TRBJ2-3, the V gene TRBV5-1; D might be TRBD2 (6 bases). Trimming pared 2 bases from V and 6 bases from J, leaving 13 bases between. This CDR3 contains 14 residues. Germline CDR1 reads SGHRS; CDR2 reads YFSETQ.

This clone has ten or more counts. The CDR3 spells CASSILQGSGNTIYF. Here the CDR3 DNA reads TGTGCCAGTAGTATCCTCCAGGGCTCTGGAAACACCATATATTTT. V usage is TRBV19 and J usage is TRBJ1-3; weak D call: TRBD1 (5 bases). Germline-derived CDR1 and CDR2 are LNHDA and SQIVND (reference sequence). Trimming stripped 3 bases from V and 0 bases from J, with 9 bases between. The CDR3 has 15 amino acids.

This clone was observed a handful of times. The V gene is TRBV6-1, the J gene TRBJ1-3, with D unclear. CDR3 length: 16 residues. Germline values: CDR1 MNHNS, CDR2 SASEGT. Trimming cost V 4 bases and J 2 bases, with 15 bases left between them. CDR3 residues: CASSGRHSGAGNTIYF. The CDR3, as DNA: TGTGCCAGCAGTGGCAGACATTCCGGGGCTGGAAACACCATATATTTT.

The J gene is TRBJ2-3, the V gene TRBV5-1; 8 positions match TRBD2. Germline V lookup: CDR1 SGHRS, CDR2 YFSETQ. There are 14 residues in the CDR3. Trimming at V came to 4 bases and at J to 1 base, leaving 2 bases not matched to a gene. As DNA, the CDR3 is TGCGCCAGCAGCCCGGGGGGGCGCACAGATACGCAGTATTTT. Its protein is CASSPGGRTDTQYF.

The chain has TRBV19 and TRBJ2-7; perhaps TRBD2 as D (5 bases). CDR1 is LNHDA and CDR2 is SQIVND in the germline V gene (reference sequence). The CDR3 contains 14 residues. V gave up 2 bases and J gave up 2 bases, with 10 bases separating them. Here the CDR3 reads CASSISRETYEQYF. The CDR3 nucleotides read TGTGCCAGTAGTATAAGCCGGGAAACCTACGAGCAGTACTTC. The full variable domain, in which reference TRBV19 and TRBJ2-7 provide the parts outside the CDR3, is DGGITQSPKYLFRKEGQNVTLSCEQNLNHDAMYWYRQDPGQGLRLIYYSQIVNDFQKGDIAEGYSVSREKKESFPLTVTSAQKNPTAFYLCASSISRETYEQYFGPGTRLTVT.